The next 14 T cell receptor beta chains were all read from a single sample in a study of control samples from healthy donors and cancer patients (dated by TCRdb to about 2020). Receptors were amplified or captured by the immunoSEQ multiplex PCR assay. Sourced from immuneACCESS, this table was stored by TCRdb with only in-frame sequences that have V and J called. A share of the clones is absent; for the studies checked, an unresolved V gene accounts for under half, and the remainder has no known explanation. For this sample there are 150,000 or so clones; just over 90% appear just once. 4.1% of the sample is taken by the ten largest. The specimen was blood. Receptors originate from a woman aged 55-69 years in good health.

V gene TRBV4-1 combines with J gene TRBJ1-6; D perhaps matches TRBD1 (6 bases). The CDR3 covers 17 residues. Trimming left V 3 bases short and J 7 bases short, with 19 bases between. Germline CDR1 and CDR2: MGHRA and YSYEKL. CDR3 coding DNA: TGCGCCAGCAGCCAGACCTTGACCGGACAGAACAATTCACCCCTCCACTTT. This translates into CASSQTLTGQNNSPLHF.

The chain carries TRBV20-1 and TRBJ2-3; possibly TRBD1 or TRBD2 for D (6 bases each). With 2 bases removed from V and 9 bases from J, the gap between germline ends came to 9 bases. The germline CDR1 and CDR2 sequences are DFQATT and SNEGSKA (reference sequence). The CDR3 is 11 residues long. The CDR3 DNA reads as TGCAGTGCTAGACAGGGGAGGACGCAGTATTTT. Translated: CSARQGRTQYF.

The chain carries TRBV5-1 and TRBJ1-1, with D possibly matching TRBD1 (5 bases). V dropped 3 bases and J dropped 1 base, with 19 bases sitting between them. Germline V gene lookup returns CDR1 SGHRS and CDR2 YFSETQ. The CDR3 has 17 amino acids. The CDR3 sequence is CASSSLTIAGQNTEAFF. In DNA form, the CDR3 reads TGCGCCAGCAGCTCACTCACCATTGCGGGGCAGAACACTGAAGCTTTCTTT.

This sequence joins TRBV4-3 and TRBJ1-3, with D unresolved. The germline CDR1 and CDR2 sequences are LGHNA and YSLEER. The CDR3 has 15 residues. Trimming took off 0 bases at V and 0 bases at J, with 6 bases between the two ends. The CDR3 DNA reads TGCGCCAGCAGCCAAGACGGCAACTCTGGAAACACCATATATTTT. It codes for CASSQDGNSGNTIYF.

This chain connects TRBV7-8 to TRBJ1-2; 11 bases map to TRBD1. Germline CDR1 and CDR2: SGHVS and FQNEAQ. The CDR3 covers 16 residues. V was clipped by 5 bases and J by 4 bases; unmatched bases: 9. CDR3 sequence reads: CASSPILGTGGYGYTF. The CDR3 bases are TGTGCCAGCAGCCCAATACTCGGGACAGGGGGCTATGGCTACACCTTC. Using reference TRBV7-8 and TRBJ1-2 for the parts outside the CDR3, the full variable domain is GAGVSQSPRYKVAKRGQDVALRCDPISGHVSLFWYQQALGQGPEFLTYFQNEAQLDKSGLPSDRFFAERPEGSVSTLKIQRTQQEDSAVYLCASSPILGTGGYGYTFGSGTRLTVV.

The V and J genes are TRBV2 and TRBJ1-3; no reliable D call. Trimming stripped 2 bases from V and 0 bases from J, with 8 bases between. This CDR3 is built from 15 residues. The germline V gene encodes CDR1 SNHLY and CDR2 FYNNEI. CDR3 amino acids: CASSESGFSGNTIYF. The DNA for the CDR3 is TGTGCCAGCAGTGAATCGGGGTTCTCTGGAAACACCATATATTTT.

This clone was observed a single time. The chain employs TRBV7-2 and TRBJ1-2; D is ambiguous. Trimming removed 1 base at V and 1 base at J, with 19 bases between. CDR3 length: 18 residues. Per germline, CDR1 SGHTA and CDR2 FQGNSA. This CDR3 is CASSLGSRNSVFNYGYTF. Here the CDR3 DNA reads TGTGCCAGCAGCTTAGGGAGCAGGAACAGTGTGTTTAACTATGGCTACACCTTC.

The chain uses TRBV18 and TRBJ2-3; D tentatively reads TRBD1 or TRBD2 (6 bases each). Looked up from germline, CDR1 is KGHSH and CDR2 is LQKENI. The CDR3 contains 23 residues. V dropped 3 bases and J dropped 0 bases, with 34 bases sitting between them. The CDR3 reads CASSPVFATSGGGNSGSTDTQYF. As DNA, the CDR3 is TGTGCCAGCTCACCCGTTTTTGCGACATCCGGAGGGGGAAATAGCGGAAGCACAGATACGCAGTATTTT.

This clone was seen once. V usage is TRBV25-1 and J usage is TRBJ2-7; tentative D call: TRBD2 (6 bases). Deletions cut 6 bases from V and 5 bases from J, with 14 bases between. This CDR3 region has 13 residues. Germline V gives CDR1 MGHDK, CDR2 SYGVNS. Here the CDR3 DNA reads TGTGCCAGCAGCCCGAGCGGAGGGCACGAGCAGTACTTC. Its protein is CASSPSGGHEQYF.

This clone occurred a few times. This rearrangement joins TRBV7-9 to TRBJ1-1; D gene unclear. V was trimmed by 5 bases and J by 1 base, leaving 8 bases between them. The CDR3 sequence is 13 residues long. Germline lookup yields CDR1 SEHNR and CDR2 FQNEAQ (reference sequence). For the CDR3, the DNA is TGTGCCAGCAGCCTCAAGGCGAACACTGAAGCTTTCTTT. It is translated as CASSLKANTEAFF.

The CDR3 DNA sequence: TGTGCCAGCAGCTTATCTGTCTTGATTGGGAAGGGCGGCTACACCTTC. Translation gives CASSLSVLIGKGGYTF. The genes are TRBV7-9 and TRBJ1-2; D is unclear. CDR3 size: 16 residues. Germline CDR1 is SEHNR and CDR2 is FQNEAQ (reference sequence). The V gene lost 2 bases and the J gene lost 8 bases, with 21 bases spanning the gap.

The count of this clone is one. The V gene is TRBV7-2, the J gene TRBJ1-1, with 7 bases that match TRBD1. This CDR3 comprises 16 residues. The V gene's germline CDR1 is SGHTA and CDR2 FQGNSA. V gave up 2 bases and J gave up 5 bases; unmatched junction bases: 11. The DNA of the CDR3 is TGTGCCAGCAGCTTACCTCTACAGGGGATGGGGACTGAAGCTTTCTTT. This sequence encodes CASSLPLQGMGTEAFF.

V usage is TRBV5-8 and J usage is TRBJ2-2; TRBD2 might be the D (5 bases). The CDR3 loop spans 17 amino acids. Germline V gene data show CDR1 as SGHTS and CDR2 as YDEGEE. V lost 3 bases and J 0 bases, leaving 15 bases between the germline ends. Here the CDR3 DNA reads TGTGCCAGCAGCTCGAGGGTGCGGGCATCGAACACCGGGGAGCTGTTTTTT. This codes for CASSSRVRASNTGELFF.

This clone was observed once. The DNA for the CDR3 is TGCAGCGTTGCGGTAGCGGGCCTTCTGGGTGAGCAGTTCTTC. Translating it yields CSVAVAGLLGEQFF. This rearrangement joins TRBV29-1 to TRBJ2-1; TRBD2 matches 7 bases. J gave up 9 bases and V 4 bases, and 12 bases lay outside the gene matches. The CDR3 runs to 14 residues. Germline V CDR1 and CDR2: SQVTM, ANQGSEA.